The rows below give T cell receptor beta chains drawn from one sample of a study of blood T cell repertoires in COVID-19. Libraries were prepared by immunoSEQ multiplex PCR; TCRdb keeps only in-frame clonotypes and omits some of them. The table includes roughly 400,000 clones, 70% to 90% detected once. Specimen: PBMCs or T cells enriched from blood (not recorded which). The source of these receptors is a woman under 30 who had been exposed to COVID-19. The CDR3 runs from the conserved cysteine through the conserved F or W. Fields, in order: CDR3 DNA, CDR3 protein, J gene, clone size, D gene, V gene. The D gene is left open where the match is weak. Size values are once, few and many counts, or a class for expanded clones, and some rows have none.

cdr3_nt: TGCGCCAGCAGCCAAAGCCGATCGGTATACGCTGAAGCTTTCTTT; cdr3_aa: CASSQSRSVYAEAFF; j_call: TRBJ1-1; clone_size: .; d_call: .; v_call: TRBV4-1
cdr3_nt: TGTGCCAGCAGCTGGACCGGGACAGACTATGGCTACACCTTC; cdr3_aa: CASSWTGTDYGYTF; j_call: TRBJ1-2; clone_size: .; d_call: TRBD1; v_call: TRBV5-4
cdr3_nt: TGCGCCAGCAGCCTCGGTGTCCAAAAGACCCAGTACTTC; cdr3_aa: CASSLGVQKTQYF; j_call: TRBJ2-5; clone_size: .; d_call: .; v_call: TRBV4-3
cdr3_nt: TGTGCCAGCAGTTCCCTCAGGGCAGATACGCAGTATTTT; cdr3_aa: CASSSLRADTQYF; j_call: TRBJ2-3; clone_size: .; d_call: .; v_call: TRBV28
cdr3_nt: TGTGCCACCAGTGATACTTCGACAGGGGGGTCAACCTATGGCTACACCTTC; cdr3_aa: CATSDTSTGGSTYGYTF; j_call: TRBJ1-2; clone_size: .; d_call: TRBD1; v_call: TRBV24-1
cdr3_nt: TGTGCCAGCAGTGACTCGAGCACCGGGGAGCTGTTTTTT; cdr3_aa: CASSDSSTGELFF; j_call: TRBJ2-2; clone_size: .; d_call: .; v_call: TRBV6-4
cdr3_nt: TGCAGCGTTGGACAGGGTACTTCGTCGGGGACAGATACGCAGTATTTT; cdr3_aa: CSVGQGTSSGTDTQYF; j_call: TRBJ2-3; clone_size: .; d_call: TRBD1; v_call: TRBV29-1
cdr3_nt: TGTGCCTGGAGCCTGGCAGGGAAAACCACCCTCCACTTT; cdr3_aa: CAWSLAGKTTLHF; j_call: TRBJ1-6; clone_size: few; d_call: .; v_call: TRBV30
cdr3_nt: TGTGCCAGCAGCGCGGGGACAGCCTACGAGCAGTACTTC; cdr3_aa: CASSAGTAYEQYF; j_call: TRBJ2-7; clone_size: .; d_call: .; v_call: TRBV5-6
cdr3_nt: TGTGCCAGCAGTCCCCAACCCCGGCGGACAGGGTGGAGAGAGACCCAGTACTTC; cdr3_aa: CASSPQPRRTGWRETQYF; j_call: TRBJ2-5; clone_size: .; d_call: TRBD1; v_call: TRBV28
cdr3_nt: TGTGCCAGCAGTTACGGGGGGACAGGGTACGAGCAGTACTTC; cdr3_aa: CASSYGGTGYEQYF; j_call: TRBJ2-7; clone_size: .; d_call: TRBD1; v_call: TRBV6-5
cdr3_nt: TGCGCCAGCAGCAGGACCGGGACAGGGTCCGAGCAGTACTTC; cdr3_aa: CASSRTGTGSEQYF; j_call: TRBJ2-7; clone_size: many; d_call: TRBD1; v_call: TRBV5-1
cdr3_nt: TGTGCCAGCAAGTACTCGACAGGGGAGGTTGGGGAGCTGTTTTTT; cdr3_aa: CASKYSTGEVGELFF; j_call: TRBJ2-2; clone_size: .; d_call: TRBD1; v_call: TRBV2
cdr3_nt: TGTGCCAGCAGTTTCGTACAGGGTGGCTACACCTTC; cdr3_aa: CASSFVQGGYTF; j_call: TRBJ1-2; clone_size: once; d_call: .; v_call: TRBV12-3/TRBV12-4
cdr3_nt: TGTGCCAGTAGTATTTGGGCAGGACAGGGTTCCGAGCAGTACTTC; cdr3_aa: CASSIWAGQGSEQYF; j_call: TRBJ2-7; clone_size: few; d_call: TRBD1; v_call: TRBV19
cdr3_nt: TGTGCCAGCAGCTTTACGAGTACCTACGAGCAGTACTTC; cdr3_aa: CASSFTSTYEQYF; j_call: TRBJ2-7; clone_size: few; d_call: .; v_call: TRBV11-2
cdr3_nt: TGTGCCTCAGCCCCACCCGGGACAGCGAAATCCTACGAGCAGTACTTC; cdr3_aa: CASAPPGTAKSYEQYF; j_call: TRBJ2-7; clone_size: .; d_call: TRBD1; v_call: TRBV9
cdr3_nt: TGTGCCAGCAGCTTAGCGGCGGGTGAGCAGTTCTTC; cdr3_aa: CASSLAAGEQFF; j_call: TRBJ2-1; clone_size: .; d_call: .; v_call: TRBV11-2
cdr3_nt: TGTGCCTGGAGAGAAACCGGGACTAGCGGGGGATTTTACAATGAGCAGTTCTTC; cdr3_aa: CAWRETGTSGGFYNEQFF; j_call: TRBJ2-1; clone_size: .; d_call: TRBD2; v_call: TRBV30
cdr3_nt: TGTGCCAGCAGCCAAGCTGCGGGAGTCTACAATGAGCAGTTCTTC; cdr3_aa: CASSQAAGVYNEQFF; j_call: TRBJ2-1; clone_size: .; d_call: TRBD2; v_call: TRBV3-1/TRBV3-2
cdr3_nt: TGTGCCAGTAGTCTCAGGACAGGCTTAGTCCCTGAAGCTTTCTTT; cdr3_aa: CASSLRTGLVPEAFF; j_call: TRBJ1-1; clone_size: .; d_call: TRBD1; v_call: TRBV19
cdr3_nt: TGTGCCAGCTCACCGGGACAAAGCTCCTACGAGCAGTACTTC; cdr3_aa: CASSPGQSSYEQYF; j_call: TRBJ2-7; clone_size: .; d_call: .; v_call: TRBV18
cdr3_nt: TGTGCCAGCTCTCTAACTAGCGGAGCGAACACCGGGGAGCTGTTTTTT; cdr3_aa: CASSLTSGANTGELFF; j_call: TRBJ2-2; clone_size: once; d_call: TRBD2; v_call: TRBV18
cdr3_nt: TGTGCCAGCAGCACATTTGCAGGGGTGGATGAGCAGTTCTTC; cdr3_aa: CASSTFAGVDEQFF; j_call: TRBJ2-1; clone_size: .; d_call: .; v_call: TRBV7-3
cdr3_nt: TGTGCCAGTAGTCCGACTAGCGGGTACACAGATACGCAGTATTTT; cdr3_aa: CASSPTSGYTDTQYF; j_call: TRBJ2-3; clone_size: .; d_call: TRBD2; v_call: TRBV19
cdr3_nt: TGTGCCAGCAGTGAATCAAGGGGGCTGGGCACTGAAGCTTTCTTT; cdr3_aa: CASSESRGLGTEAFF; j_call: TRBJ1-1; clone_size: .; d_call: TRBD1; v_call: TRBV25-1
cdr3_nt: TGCAGCGCCCTATGGGGCCACGAGCAGTACTTC; cdr3_aa: CSALWGHEQYF; j_call: TRBJ2-7; clone_size: .; d_call: .; v_call: TRBV29-1